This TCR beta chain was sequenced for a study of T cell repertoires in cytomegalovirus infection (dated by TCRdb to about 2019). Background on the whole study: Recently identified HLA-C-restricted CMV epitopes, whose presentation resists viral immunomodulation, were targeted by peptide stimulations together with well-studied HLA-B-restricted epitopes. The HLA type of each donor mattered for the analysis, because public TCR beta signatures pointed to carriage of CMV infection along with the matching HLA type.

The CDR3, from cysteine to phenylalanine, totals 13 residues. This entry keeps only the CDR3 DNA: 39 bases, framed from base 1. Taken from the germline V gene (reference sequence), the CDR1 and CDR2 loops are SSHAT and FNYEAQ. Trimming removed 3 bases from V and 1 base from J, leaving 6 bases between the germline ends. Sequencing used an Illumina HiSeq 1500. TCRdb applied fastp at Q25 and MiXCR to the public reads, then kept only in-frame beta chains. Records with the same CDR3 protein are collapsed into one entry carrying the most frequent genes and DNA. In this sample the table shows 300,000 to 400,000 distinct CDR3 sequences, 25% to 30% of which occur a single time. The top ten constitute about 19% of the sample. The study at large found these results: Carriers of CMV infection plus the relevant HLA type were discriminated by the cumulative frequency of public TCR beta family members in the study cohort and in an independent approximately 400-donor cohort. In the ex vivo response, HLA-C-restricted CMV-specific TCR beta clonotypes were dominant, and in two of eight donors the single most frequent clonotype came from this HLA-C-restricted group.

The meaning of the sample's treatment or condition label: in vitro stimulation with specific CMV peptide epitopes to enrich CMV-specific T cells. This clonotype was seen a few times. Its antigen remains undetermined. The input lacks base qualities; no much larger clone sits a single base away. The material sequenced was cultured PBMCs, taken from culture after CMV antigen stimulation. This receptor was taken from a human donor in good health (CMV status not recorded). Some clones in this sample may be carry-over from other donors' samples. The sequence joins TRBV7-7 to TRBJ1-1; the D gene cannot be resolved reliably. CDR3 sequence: CASSFSKNTEAFF. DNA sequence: TGTGCCAGCAGCTTCAGCAAGAACACTGAAGCTTTCTTT.